These 10 T cell receptor beta chains share one sample of origin, sequenced in a study of cytomegalovirus exposure and HLA in healthy donors. Sequencing was performed with immunoSEQ multiplex PCR; in TCRdb, only in-frame clones are kept and a portion is missing. This sample has hundreds of thousands of clones; 75% to 90% occur once, and the top ten carry around 5.4%. The sample taken for sequencing was PBMCs. The receptors were sampled from a young woman in good health and CMV-seronegative.

The chain has TRBV6-1 and TRBJ1-2, with no clear D. CDR1 MNHNS and CDR2 SASEGT come from the germline V gene. This CDR3 is 15 amino acids long. Trimming took 6 bases from V and 6 from J, leaving 20 bases between them. This CDR3 is CASRNGRVVTNGYTF. CDR3 DNA: TGTGCCAGCAGGAACGGCCGGGTCGTCACTAATGGCTACACCTTC.

The gene calls are TRBV5-1 and TRBJ2-3; 8 bases map to TRBD2. Germline V gene data show CDR1 as SGHRS and CDR2 as YFSETQ. The CDR3 spans 15 residues. The trim removed 1 base at V and 3 bases at J, leaving 4 bases unmatched. This CDR3 reads CASSLSRGGTDTQYF. The CDR3 DNA follows: TGCGCCAGCAGCTTGAGTCGGGGGGGAACAGATACGCAGTATTTT.

In nucleotides, the CDR3 is TGTGCCAGCAGCCCGCTAGGGACGGGAGGGCCCGGCGATGAGCAGTTCTTC. Translation: CASSPLGTGGPGDEQFF. This chain links TRBV5-6 with TRBJ2-1, with TRBD2 matching over 8 bases. This CDR3 is 17 amino acids long. With 4 bases clipped from V and 8 bases from J, the junction kept 17 bases outside the gene matches. Per germline, CDR1 SGHDT and CDR2 YYEEEE.

This clone was seen just once. The V and J genes are TRBV5-6 and TRBJ1-5; 10 bases agree with TRBD1. Germline V lookup: CDR1 SGHDT, CDR2 YYEEEE. V shed 2 bases and J 6 bases; nucleotides not matched to a gene: 5. This CDR3 spans 15 amino acids. The CDR3 protein is CASSFGQGGIQPQHF. The CDR3 DNA reads as TGTGCCAGCAGCTTCGGACAGGGGGGGATTCAGCCCCAGCATTTT.

The V call is TRBV5-6, the J call TRBJ2-1, with 9 bases matching TRBD2. Germline V gene sequence: CDR1 SGHDT, CDR2 YYEEEE. The junction had 15 bases not matched to a gene; V was cut back by 4 bases and J by 7 bases. The CDR3 length is 17 residues. The CDR3, as DNA: TGTGCCAGCAGCCTAGAAGGGGCGGGAGGGCCCCGGAATGAGCAGTTCTTC. Translation: CASSLEGAGGPRNEQFF. The variable domain in full, with the rest retrieved from reference TRBV5-6 and TRBJ2-1, is DAGVTQSPTHLIKTRGQQVTLRCSPKSGHDTVSWYQQALGQGPQFIFQYYEEEERQRGNFPDRFSGHQFPNYSSELNVNALLLGDSALYLCASSLEGAGGPRNEQFFGPGTRLTVL.

The chain is built from TRBV23-1 and TRBJ2-7; D is perhaps TRBD1 (6 bases). TRBV23-1 is placed among ORFs of uncertain function. CDR3 length: 14 residues. Trimming pared 1 base from V and 2 bases from J, leaving 9 bases between. CDR3 sequence reads: CASSQCRDTYEQYF. The CDR3 DNA is TGCGCCAGCAGTCAATGTAGGGACACCTACGAGCAGTACTTC.

The chain combines TRBV29-1 with TRBJ2-7; unclear D gene. In germline, CDR1 is SQVTM, CDR2 ANQGSEA. This CDR3 spans 11 amino acids. V gave up 4 bases and J gave up 5 bases, with 9 bases separating them. The CDR3 sequence is CSVGVLDEQYF. In DNA form, the CDR3 reads TGCAGCGTTGGGGTCCTCGACGAGCAGTACTTC.

The gene calls are TRBV2 and TRBJ1-1; no clear D. V dropped 3 bases and J dropped 4 bases, with 15 bases sitting between them. Germline values: CDR1 SNHLY, CDR2 FYNNEI. The CDR3 loop spans 15 amino acids. Here the CDR3 DNA reads TGTGCCAGCAGTGACCCGGTGCAGGAATTCACTGAAGCTTTCTTT. Protein sequence: CASSDPVQEFTEAFF.

V and J are TRBV6-4 and TRBJ1-1; D unclear. This CDR3 is 13 amino acids long. V lost 2 bases and J 1 base, leaving 5 bases between the germline ends. Germline CDR1 reads MRHNA; CDR2 reads SNTAGT. CDR3 nucleotide sequence: TGTGCCAGCAGTGACCATCGGAACACTGAAGCTTTCTTT. Protein: CASSDHRNTEAFF.

This chain joins TRBV4-1 and TRBJ1-5, with a tentative D call TRBD1 (6 bases). V was pared by 1 base and J by 0 bases, with 10 bases between. The CDR3 spans 16 residues. Germline CDR1 and CDR2: MGHRA and YSYEKL. CDR3 sequence reads: CASSQVKGDSNQPQHF. In nucleotides, the CDR3 is TGCGCCAGCAGCCAAGTTAAGGGGGATAGCAATCAGCCCCAGCATTTT.